This T cell receptor (beta chain) was captured in a study of CD8 T cells in ankylosing spondylitis (TCRdb year 2017). Looking at the study overall: The study profiled T cell receptor beta repertoires in healthy donors and ankylosing spondylitis patients to find disease-linked TCR variants. The full study cohort comprised about 24 ankylosing spondylitis patients and 85 to 120 healthy donors. Peripheral blood was sampled, and synovial fluid was also collected from ankylosing spondylitis patients.

The study at large found these results: Some motif variants were previously reported in synovial fluid and blood of reactive arthritis patients, suggesting common disease-initiation mechanisms. A CD8+ phenotype was shown by the disease-linked clones, which were found at relatively low frequencies in peripheral blood. According to the report, matched synovial fluid samples from ankylosing spondylitis patients were significantly enriched for the disease-linked clones. Blood from ankylosing spondylitis patients appeared to be characterized by a TCR beta motif composed of under 10 highly homologous amino acid variants.

Sequencing took place on an Illumina HiSeq 2500. TCR beta libraries were prepared by quantitative 5'-RACE with molecular barcodes. Turning to the authors' computational methods: To identify disease-linked TCR variants, a new computational method was used, one built on a probabilistic model of VDJ rearrangement. TCRdb ran its own pipeline on the public reads, namely fastp trimming at Q25 and MiXCR clone calling, and kept in-frame beta chains. Each entry merges the rows of one CDR3 protein and shows their most common DNA and genes. The V and J calls were determined by TCRdb, not by the authors. The table for this sample lists 750,000 to 850,000 distinct CDR3 sequences; about 11% of them were counted only once. More than 0.5% of the sample is held by the ten biggest clonotypes. This clonotype occurred many times. Its target antigen remains unknown. Base qualities are not at hand, and no much larger clone is one base apart.

Per the germline V gene, MNHEY is the CDR1 and SVGAGI is the CDR2. Counted from cysteine to phenylalanine, this CDR3 has 15 amino acids. The kept DNA is CDR3 alone, 45 bases in frame from the first base. V and J lose 1 base and 7 bases, and a span of 14 bases separates them. This chain joins TRBV6-5 to TRBJ2-1; the D gene is perhaps TRBD2, on 7 matching bases. Sequenced input: blood, either unsorted or a sorted T cell fraction (not recorded which). The sequence derives from a male donor with ankylosing spondylitis. The encoded CDR3 is CASSYWAGRGNEQFF. The bases are TGTGCCAGCAGTTACTGGGCGGGGAGGGGGAATGAGCAGTTCTTC.